Below are 20 T cell receptor beta chains sequenced from a single sample in a study of cytomegalovirus exposure and HLA in healthy donors. It was with 60 Vbeta and 13 Jbeta primers that the PCR ran. Sequencing was performed with immunoSEQ multiplex PCR; in TCRdb, only in-frame clones are kept and a portion is missing. The sample contains more than 200,000 clones, 85% of which appear only once. Sequencing was done on a sample of PBMCs. These TCRs come from a human donor in good health.

J is TRBJ1-1 and V is TRBV10-2; the match to TRBD1 covers 8 bases. CDR3 length: 18 residues. Germline lookup yields CDR1 WSHSY and CDR2 SAAADI. With 7 bases clipped from V and 2 bases from J, the junction kept 18 bases outside the gene matches. The CDR3 loop reads CASTRNIVLGTGNTEAFF. In DNA form, the CDR3 reads TGCGCCAGCACCCGAAATATAGTACTCGGGACAGGAAACACTGAAGCTTTCTTT.

The rearrangement links TRBV7-8 to TRBJ2-7; TRBD2 is a possible D gene (5 bases). The CDR3 is made up of 15 amino acids. The germline gives CDR1 SGHVS, CDR2 FQNEAQ. V lost 2 bases and J lost 4, with 15 bases in between. This chain's CDR3 is CASSLKPPSGYEQYF. CDR3 in DNA: TGTGCCAGCAGCTTAAAACCTCCGTCGGGATACGAGCAGTACTTC.

The chain combines TRBV7-8 with TRBJ2-2; TRBD1 is a possible D gene (5 bases). Trimming removed 2 bases at V and 7 bases at J, with 14 bases between. The germline V gene encodes CDR1 SGHVS and CDR2 FQNEAQ. CDR3 length: 15 residues. The CDR3 loop reads CASSLYRSQGGELFF. The CDR3 DNA is TGTGCCAGCAGCTTATACCGCTCCCAGGGCGGGGAGCTGTTTTTT.

The rearrangement uses TRBV6-5 and TRBJ2-1; D may be TRBD2 (5 bases). The CDR3 consists of 16 residues. The V end was cut by 2 bases, the J end by 7 bases, with 18 bases between. Germline V gene data show CDR1 as MNHEY and CDR2 as SVGAGI. The chain's CDR3 is CASSYVGLAHTNEQFF. Here the CDR3 DNA reads TGTGCCAGCAGTTACGTAGGTCTAGCCCACACTAATGAGCAGTTCTTC.

The chain has TRBV7-2 and TRBJ1-4, with 9 positions matching TRBD1. V lost 2 bases to trimming and J lost 8 bases; unmatched junction nucleotides: 3. Germline V CDR1 and CDR2: SGHTA, FQGNSA. This CDR3 has 14 residues. CDR3 nucleotides: TGTGCCAGCAGCTTATCGACAGGGGGGGAAAAACTGTTTTTT. It is translated as CASSLSTGGEKLFF.

The J gene is TRBJ2-7, the V gene TRBV12-5, with 9 positions matching TRBD1. With V trimmed by 0 bases and J by 5 bases, 8 bases remained unmatched. CDR1 is LGHNT and CDR2 is FRNRAP in the germline V gene. The CDR3 runs to 16 residues. In DNA form, the CDR3 reads TGTGCTAGTGGTTTGGTTTTACGGACAGGGGAACACGAGCAGTACTTC. It codes for CASGLVLRTGEHEQYF.

The gene calls are TRBV5-5 and TRBJ2-7; D is unresolved. The germline gives CDR1 SGHKS, CDR2 YYEKEE (reference sequence). Trimming pared 4 bases from V and 2 bases from J, leaving 13 bases between. There are 14 residues in the CDR3. Written as DNA, the CDR3 is TGTGCCAGCAGCATAACCGGGTCCCCCTACGAGCAGTACTTC. It codes for CASSITGSPYEQYF.

This clone appeared once. The V call is TRBV19, the J call TRBJ2-6; D remains unclear. This CDR3 spans 14 amino acids. CDR1 is LNHDA and CDR2 is SQIVND in the germline V gene (reference sequence). The germline V and J ends were trimmed by 7 bases and 2 bases, with 9 bases remaining between them. The CDR3, as DNA: TGTGCCAGTAACCGAGTCCCTGGGGCCAACGTCCTGACTTTC. Translation: CASNRVPGANVLTF.

This chain links TRBV19 with TRBJ1-1; possibly TRBD1 for D (6 bases). The germline CDR1 and CDR2 sequences are LNHDA and SQIVND (reference sequence). Trimming stripped 4 bases from V and 0 bases from J, with 9 bases between. The CDR3 contains 14 residues. CDR3 bases: TGTGCCAGTAGTAAGGCAGGGGTGAACACTGAAGCTTTCTTT. Amino acids: CASSKAGVNTEAFF. The whole variable domain, filled in from reference TRBV19 and TRBJ1-1, reads DGGITQSPKYLFRKEGQNVTLSCEQNLNHDAMYWYRQDPGQGLRLIYYSQIVNDFQKGDIAEGYSVSREKKESFPLTVTSAQKNPTAFYLCASSKAGVNTEAFFGQGTRLTVV.

The CDR3 DNA reads as TGCAGCGTTGCCAGGGGGAGCTCTGGAAACACCATATATTTT. Amino acid sequence: CSVARGSSGNTIYF. This chain links TRBV29-1 with TRBJ1-3; 7 bases align to TRBD1. The V segment lost 4 bases and the J segment 0 bases; nucleotides outside the gene matches: 3. The germline gives CDR1 SQVTM, CDR2 ANQGSEA. CDR3 size: 14 residues.

CDR3 nucleotides: TGCGCCAGCAGCTTCATGACAGGGTTGGGCGGGGAGCTGTTTTTT. The encoded protein is CASSFMTGLGGELFF. J is TRBJ2-2 and V is TRBV5-1; 7 bases map to TRBD1. The junction had 8 bases not matched to a gene; V was cut back by 2 bases and J by 7 bases. CDR3 size: 15 residues. The germline V gene has CDR1 SGHRS and CDR2 YFSETQ.

The count of this clone is one. The chain uses TRBV5-1 and TRBJ2-1; 9 bases fit TRBD1. V trimming: 4 bases; J trimming: 5 bases; junction bases outside the gene matches: 10. This CDR3 is built from 16 residues. Germline V CDR1 and CDR2: SGHRS, YFSETQ. CDR3 region: CASSRSGTGIHNEQFF. The CDR3, as DNA: TGCGCCAGCAGCCGATCTGGGACAGGGATCCACAATGAGCAGTTCTTC. Using reference TRBV5-1 and TRBJ2-1 for the parts outside the CDR3, the full variable domain is KAGVTQTPRYLIKTRGQQVTLSCSPISGHRSVSWYQQTPGQGLQFLFEYFSETQRNKGNFPGRFSGRQFSNSRSEMNVSTLELGDSALYLCASSRSGTGIHNEQFFGPGTRLTVL.

V and J are TRBV30 and TRBJ1-3; D is unclear. V dropped 6 bases and J dropped 4 bases, with 7 bases sitting between them. This CDR3 comprises 11 residues. Germline CDR1 and CDR2: GTSNPN and SVGIG (reference sequence). CDR3 protein: CACRGGNTIYF. The CDR3 nucleotides are TGTGCCTGCCGTGGCGGAAACACCATATATTTT.

This chain connects TRBV7-2 to TRBJ2-3; D gene uncertain. Germline V CDR1 and CDR2: SGHTA, FQGNSA. V lost 7 bases to trimming and J lost 0 bases, with 8 bases between them. The CDR3 spans 13 residues. In DNA, the CDR3 is TGTGCCAGCAACATACCTAGCACAGATACGCAGTATTTT. It encodes CASNIPSTDTQYF.

Concerning this clone itself: Other DNA sequences from this sample encode an identical CDR3 as well. The chain uses TRBV5-1 and TRBJ2-1; 10 bases line up with TRBD2. Per the germline V gene, CDR1 is SGHRS and CDR2 is YFSETQ. Unmatched junction bases numbered 4, after V lost 0 bases and J lost 7 bases. CDR3 length: 15 amino acids. The CDR3 DNA reads as TGCGCCAGCAGCTTGGGACTAGCGGGCCTGAATGAGCAGTTCTTC. This encodes CASSLGLAGLNEQFF.

As to this clone: Within the sample, other DNA sequences also encode this same CDR3. The gene calls are TRBV7-2 and TRBJ2-3; the D is unclear. This CDR3 spans 14 amino acids. V was shortened by 5 bases and J by 0 bases, with 9 bases between the two germline ends. The germline CDR1 and CDR2 sequences are SGHTA and FQGNSA. Here the CDR3 reads CASSRGGSTDTQYF. The CDR3 bases are TGTGCCAGCAGCCGCGGCGGCAGCACAGATACGCAGTATTTT. Supplemented by reference TRBV7-2 and TRBJ2-3, the full variable domain reads GAGVSQSPSNKVTEKGKDVELRCDPISGHTALYWYRQSLGQGLEFLIYFQGNSAPDKSGLPSDRFSAERTGGSVSTLTIQRTQQEDSAVYLCASSRGGSTDTQYFGPGTRLTVL.

The V and J genes are TRBV7-6 and TRBJ2-2; 10 nucleotides agree with TRBD1. This CDR3 comprises 17 residues. Germline V CDR1 and CDR2: SGHVS, FNYEAQ. The junction had 8 bases not matched to a gene; V was cut back by 0 bases and J by 7 bases. DNA of the CDR3: TGTGCCAGCAGCTTAGCCTGGGACAGGGGATTTAGCGGGGAGCTGTTTTTT. Protein sequence: CASSLAWDRGFSGELFF.

This chain connects TRBV7-3 to TRBJ2-7; TRBD2 agrees at 7 bases. The V and J ends lost 3 bases and 4 bases, in that order; junction bases with no gene match: 9. CDR1 and CDR2 (germline): SGHTA, FQGTGA. This CDR3 contains 15 residues. The CDR3 spells CASSLGEGPFYEQYF. CDR3 sequence (DNA): TGTGCCAGCAGCTTGGGGGAGGGCCCCTTTTACGAGCAGTACTTC.

Notes on this clone: A read error may produce the germline difference seen at one junction end. The chain joins TRBV7-9 to TRBJ2-1; a weak D match, TRBD2 (6 bases). The CDR3 contains 18 residues. Germline V gives CDR1 SEHNR, CDR2 FQNEAQ (reference sequence). CDR3 amino acids: CSSSLAFGGSRSYNEQFF. The CDR3 nucleotides read TGTTCCAGCAGCTTAGCATTTGGGGGGAGCCGCTCCTACAATGAGCAGTTCTTC.

The genes are TRBV5-1 and TRBJ2-7; 10 bases are a match to TRBD1. The CDR3 runs 14 residues. Losses at the gene ends were 4 bases for V and 5 bases for J; bases not matched to a gene: 6. The germline V gene has CDR1 SGHRS and CDR2 YFSETQ. In nucleotides, the CDR3 is TGCGCCAGCAGCCCCGGGACAGGGGTCAACGAGCAGTACTTC. It is translated as CASSPGTGVNEQYF.